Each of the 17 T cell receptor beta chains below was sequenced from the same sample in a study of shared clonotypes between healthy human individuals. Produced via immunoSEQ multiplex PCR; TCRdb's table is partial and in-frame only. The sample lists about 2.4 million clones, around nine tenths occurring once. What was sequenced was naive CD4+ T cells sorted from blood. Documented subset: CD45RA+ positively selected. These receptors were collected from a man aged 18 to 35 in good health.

This CDR3 reads CASSLGQGNGETQYF. The CDR3 DNA sequence: TGCGCCAGCAGCTTGGGACAGGGTAACGGAGAGACCCAGTACTTC. The rearrangement uses TRBV5-1 and TRBJ2-5; 7 bases align to TRBD1. J lost 4 bases, V lost 0 bases, and 6 bases had no gene match. Germline assignment: CDR1 SGHRS and CDR2 YFSETQ. CDR3 size: 15 residues.

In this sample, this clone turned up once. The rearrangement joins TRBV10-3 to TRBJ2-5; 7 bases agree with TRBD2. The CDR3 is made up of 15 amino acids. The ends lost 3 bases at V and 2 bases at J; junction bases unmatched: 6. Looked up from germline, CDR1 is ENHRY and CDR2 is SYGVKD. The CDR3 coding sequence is TGTGCCATCAGTGACAGCCCTAGCGGACAAGAGACCCAGTACTTC. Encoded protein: CAISDSPSGQETQYF.

CDR3: CAIHNRADQPQHF. CDR3 DNA sequence: TGTGCCATCCATAACAGGGCGGATCAGCCCCAGCATTTT. The rearrangement uses TRBV10-3 and TRBJ1-5; D is possibly TRBD1 (6 bases). The CDR3 is 13 amino acids. V was pared by 8 bases and J by 5 bases, with 13 bases between. The germline V gene has CDR1 ENHRY and CDR2 SYGVKD.

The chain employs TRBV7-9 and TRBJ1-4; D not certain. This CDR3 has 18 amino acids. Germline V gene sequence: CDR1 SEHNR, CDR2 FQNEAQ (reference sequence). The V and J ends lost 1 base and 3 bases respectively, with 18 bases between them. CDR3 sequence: CASSLVSLAAWSNEKLFF. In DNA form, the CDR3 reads TGTGCCAGCAGCTTAGTGTCCTTGGCAGCATGGTCTAATGAAAAACTGTTTTTT.

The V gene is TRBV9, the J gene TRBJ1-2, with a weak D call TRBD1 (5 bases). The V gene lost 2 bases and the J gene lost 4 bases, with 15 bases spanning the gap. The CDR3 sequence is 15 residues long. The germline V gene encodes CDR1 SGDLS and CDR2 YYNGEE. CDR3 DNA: TGTGCCAGCAGCGTTTTCTCCGGGACGACCTATGGCTACACCTTC. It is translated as CASSVFSGTTYGYTF.

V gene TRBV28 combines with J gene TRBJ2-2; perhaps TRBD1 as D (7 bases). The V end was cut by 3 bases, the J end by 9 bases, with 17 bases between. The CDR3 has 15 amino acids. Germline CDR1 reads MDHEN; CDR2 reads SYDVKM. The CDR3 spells CASSFPSRGTWELFF. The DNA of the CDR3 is TGTGCCAGCAGTTTCCCCAGCAGGGGGACTTGGGAGCTGTTTTTT.

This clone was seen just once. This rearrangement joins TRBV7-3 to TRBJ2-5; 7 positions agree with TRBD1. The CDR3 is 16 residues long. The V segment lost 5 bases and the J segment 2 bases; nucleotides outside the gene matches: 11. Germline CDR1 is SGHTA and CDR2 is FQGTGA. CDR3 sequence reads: CASSPGLSRGQETQYF. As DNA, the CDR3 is TGTGCCAGCAGCCCCGGTCTAAGCAGGGGGCAAGAGACCCAGTACTTC.

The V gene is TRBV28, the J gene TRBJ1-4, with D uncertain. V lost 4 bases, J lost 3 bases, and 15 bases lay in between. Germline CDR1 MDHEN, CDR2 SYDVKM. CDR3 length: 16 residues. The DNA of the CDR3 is TGTGCCAGCAGTTCCCCGCTCGGGCAGTCTAATGAAAAACTGTTTTTT. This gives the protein CASSSPLGQSNEKLFF.

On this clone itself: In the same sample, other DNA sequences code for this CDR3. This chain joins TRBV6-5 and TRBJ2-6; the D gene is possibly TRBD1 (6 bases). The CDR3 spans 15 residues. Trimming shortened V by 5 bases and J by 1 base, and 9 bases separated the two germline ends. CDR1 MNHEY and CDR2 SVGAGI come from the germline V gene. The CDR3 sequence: CASSARGSGANVLTF. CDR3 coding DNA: TGTGCCAGCAGTGCAAGGGGGTCTGGGGCCAACGTCCTGACTTTC.

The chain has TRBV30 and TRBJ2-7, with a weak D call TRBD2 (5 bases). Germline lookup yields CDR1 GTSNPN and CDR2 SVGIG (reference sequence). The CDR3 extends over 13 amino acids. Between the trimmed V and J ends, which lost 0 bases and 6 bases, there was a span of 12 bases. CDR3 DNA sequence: TGTGCCTGGAGTGTACGGCGGGCTATCGAGCAGTACTTC. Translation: CAWSVRRAIEQYF. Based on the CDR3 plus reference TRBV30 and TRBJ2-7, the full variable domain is SQTIHQWPATLVQPVGSPLSLECTVEGTSNPNLYWYRQAAGRGLQLLFYSVGIGQISSEVPQNLSASRPQDRQFILSSKKLLLSDSGFYLCAWSVRRAIEQYFGPGTRLTVT.

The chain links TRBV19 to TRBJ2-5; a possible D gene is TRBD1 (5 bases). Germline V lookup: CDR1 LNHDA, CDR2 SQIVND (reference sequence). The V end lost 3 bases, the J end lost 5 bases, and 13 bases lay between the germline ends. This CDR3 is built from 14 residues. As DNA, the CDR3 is TGTGCCAGTAGTATTTCCGACAGAAGGGAGACCCAGTACTTC. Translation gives CASSISDRRETQYF.

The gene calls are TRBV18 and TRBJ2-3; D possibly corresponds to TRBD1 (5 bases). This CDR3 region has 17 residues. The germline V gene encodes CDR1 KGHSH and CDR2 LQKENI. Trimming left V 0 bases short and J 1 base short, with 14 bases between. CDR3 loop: CASSPPSTGQGTDTQYF. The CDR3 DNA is TGTGCCAGCTCACCACCTAGCACAGGCCAGGGCACAGATACGCAGTATTTT.

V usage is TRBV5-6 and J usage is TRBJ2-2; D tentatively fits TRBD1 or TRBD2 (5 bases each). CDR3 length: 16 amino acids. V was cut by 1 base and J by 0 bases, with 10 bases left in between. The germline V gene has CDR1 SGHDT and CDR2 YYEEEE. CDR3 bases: TGTGCCAGCAGCTTGCGGGACGTCACGAACACCGGGGAGCTGTTTTTT. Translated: CASSLRDVTNTGELFF. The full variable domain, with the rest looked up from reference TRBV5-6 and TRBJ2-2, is DAGVTQSPTHLIKTRGQQVTLRCSPKSGHDTVSWYQQALGQGPQFIFQYYEEEERQRGNFPDRFSGHQFPNYSSELNVNALLLGDSALYLCASSLRDVTNTGELFFGEGSRLTVL.

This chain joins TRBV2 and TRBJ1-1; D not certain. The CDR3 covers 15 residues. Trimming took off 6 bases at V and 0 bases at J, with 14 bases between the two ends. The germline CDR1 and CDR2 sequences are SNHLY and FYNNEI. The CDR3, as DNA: TGTGCCAGCAGGGACGGCCGTGCGGTGAACACTGAAGCTTTCTTT. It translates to CASRDGRAVNTEAFF.

DNA of the CDR3: TGTGCCAGCAGCCCGGCACAGGGGGAATTGGGGGAAAAACTGTTTTTT. The encoded protein is CASSPAQGELGEKLFF. The chain employs TRBV7-9 and TRBJ1-4, with TRBD1 matching over 8 bases. Germline CDR1 is SEHNR and CDR2 is FQNEAQ (reference sequence). The CDR3 totals 16 residues. J lost 8 bases, V lost 5 bases, and 13 bases had no gene match.

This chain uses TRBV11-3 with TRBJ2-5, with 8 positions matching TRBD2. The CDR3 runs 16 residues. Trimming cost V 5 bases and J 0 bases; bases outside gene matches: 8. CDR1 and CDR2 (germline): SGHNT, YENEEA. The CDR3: CASSPGGRGYQETQYF. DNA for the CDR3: TGTGCCAGCAGCCCGGGGGGGAGGGGGTACCAAGAGACCCAGTACTTC.

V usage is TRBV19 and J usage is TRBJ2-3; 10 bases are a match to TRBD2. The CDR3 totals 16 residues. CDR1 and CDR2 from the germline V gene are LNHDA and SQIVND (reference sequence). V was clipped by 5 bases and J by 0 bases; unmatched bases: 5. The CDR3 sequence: CASSLAGASSTDTQYF. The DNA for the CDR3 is TGTGCCAGTAGTCTAGCGGGAGCTTCTAGCACAGATACGCAGTATTTT.